Given below is one T cell receptor beta chain in context. Clinical history as reported by participants underpinned cohort assignment. Donors of Cohort 3 who recovered were those that had two negative PCRs, clearance, or symptom resolution. These data come from a study of blood T cell repertoires in COVID-19. Study information: Sample material is recorded as cDNA or gDNA derived from T cells, B-cell-depleted T cells, or PBMCs.

In the study's own analysis: Counts of nucleated cells, estimated from reference gene primer amplification, were obtained. The method was immunoSEQ multiplex PCR; TCRdb's version includes in-frame clones alone and lacks a portion of them. D and trimming come from the DNA, and the V and J calls and clone size come from that table. Of 170,000 or so clones in the sample, around 73% were seen once. The source is a woman aged 50 to 65 who had recovered from COVID-19. Source material: PBMCs or T cells enriched from blood (not recorded which).

CDR3 loop: CASSLSGTEETQYF. CDR3 bases: TGTGCCAGCAGCCTATCCGGGACAGAAGAGACCCAGTACTTC. The chain has TRBV5-6 and TRBJ2-5; 7 nucleotides align to TRBD1. Looked up from germline, CDR1 is SGHDT and CDR2 is YYEEEE. The CDR3 is made up of 14 amino acids. The trim removed 4 bases at V and 3 bases at J, leaving 6 bases unmatched.